A selection of T cell receptor beta chains follows, all from one sample in a study of PD-L1 blockade in urothelial cancer. TCRdb's copy holds only in-frame clones and misses some; the assay was immunoSEQ multiplex PCR. The sample lists more than 75,000 clones, 84% occurring once. Here the sequenced sample was PBMCs, taken around atezolizumab (anti-PD-L1) treatment. The receptors were gathered from a man in his 60s with urothelial cancer. The CDR3 runs from the conserved cysteine through the conserved F or W. Each record gives: V gene, J gene, clone size, D gene, CDR3 protein, CDR3 DNA. D genes are given only for firm matches. Clone size is not always given. Where it is, it says once, few, many or a class for expanded clones.

TRBV28	TRBJ2-2	.	TRBD2	CASRGGLAGANTGELFF	TGTGCCAGCAGGGGAGGACTAGCGGGAGCTAACACCGGGGAGCTGTTTTTT
TRBV19	TRBJ1-2	.	TRBD1	CASSMRGQRPYGYTF	TGTGCCAGTAGTATGAGGGGACAGCGACCCTATGGCTACACCTTC
TRBV29-1	TRBJ1-2	.	.	CSVIFSTSGEYGYTF	TGCAGCGTTATATTCTCCACTTCAGGGGAGTATGGCTACACCTTC
TRBV6-5	TRBJ1-2	.	TRBD1	CASRGQGAGYGYTF	TGTGCCAGCAGAGGACAGGGGGCGGGCTATGGCTACACCTTC
TRBV11-2	TRBJ1-5	.	.	CASSLAGVNQPQHF	TGTGCCAGCAGCTTAGCGGGAGTCAATCAGCCCCAGCATTTT
TRBV29-1	TRBJ2-4	.	.	CSVTQEPFKNIQYF	TGCAGCGTTACACAGGAACCCTTTAAAAACATTCAGTACTTC
TRBV9	TRBJ1-1	.	TRBD1	CASSPQTGELSEAFF	TGTGCCAGCAGCCCCCAGACAGGGGAACTATCTGAAGCTTTCTTT
TRBV2	TRBJ1-2	.	.	CASSEQGNRAYGYTF	TGTGCCAGCAGTGAGCAGGGAAACAGGGCCTACGGCTACACCTTC
TRBV5-1	TRBJ1-2	.	TRBD1	CASSEPTGYGYTF	TGCGCCAGCAGCGAGCCGACAGGGTATGGCTACACCTTC
TRBV29-1	TRBJ1-2	.	TRBD1	CSVTTGGQGYTF	TGCAGCGTTACGACAGGGGGCCAGGGCTACACCTTC
TRBV21-1	TRBJ1-3	.	.	CASSYPGQTGMGNTIYF	TGTGCCAGCAGCTACCCGGGCCAAACGGGAATGGGAAACACCATATATTTT
TRBV9	TRBJ1-6	.	.	CASSGGLSGNSPLHF	TGTGCCAGCAGCGGGGGGCTGAGTGGTAATTCACCCCTCCACTTT
TRBV2	TRBJ1-2	.	TRBD1	CASIRDRGSYGYTF	TGTGCCAGCATTCGGGACAGGGGGAGCTATGGCTACACCTTC
TRBV5-1	TRBJ1-1	.	.	CASSGTTGGNTEAFF	TGCGCCAGCAGCGGCACGACGGGGGGGAACACTGAAGCTTTCTTT
TRBV5-8	TRBJ2-3	.	TRBD1	CASSLGQGSTDTQYF	TGTGCCAGCAGCTTGGGACAGGGAAGCACAGATACGCAGTATTTT
TRBV18	TRBJ1-1	few	TRBD1	CASSLAGTGGTEAFF	TGTGCCAGCTCACTCGCCGGGACAGGGGGCACTGAAGCTTTCTTT
TRBV14	TRBJ1-2	.	.	CASSQYGVANYGYTF	TGTGCCAGCAGCCAATACGGGGTTGCTAACTATGGCTACACCTTC
TRBV7-9	TRBJ2-7	few	TRBD1	CASSPEGDSPLPGF	TGTGCCAGCAGCCCAGAGGGGGACAGCCCACTTCCAGGCTTC
TRBV6-5	TRBJ2-7	.	TRBD2	CAMSGGPTYEQYF	TGTGCCATGAGCGGGGGGCCGACCTACGAGCAGTACTTC
TRBV7-8	TRBJ2-7	.	TRBD2	CASSQGLATYEQYF	TGTGCCAGCAGCCAGGGACTAGCTACATACGAGCAGTACTTC
TRBV19	TRBJ2-1	.	TRBD2	CASERPGTSGRKFF	TGTGCCAGTGAAAGACCCGGGACTAGCGGGAGGAAGTTCTTC
TRBV19	TRBJ1-5	.	TRBD1	CASSGTVVQPQHF	TGTGCCAGTTCGGGGACAGTGGTTCAGCCCCAGCATTTT
TRBV6-5	TRBJ1-4	.	.	CASSYRGGPNEKLFF	TGTGCCAGCAGTTACAGGGGCGGCCCTAATGAAAAACTGTTTTTT
TRBV29-1	TRBJ2-5	.	TRBD1	CSLQGDDETQYF	TGCAGCCTACAGGGGGACGATGAGACCCAGTACTTC
TRBV10-1	TRBJ2-1	.	.	CASSETRGASYNEQFF	TGCGCCAGCAGTGAGACCAGGGGCGCCTCCTACAATGAGCAGTTCTTC
TRBV7-9	TRBJ2-5	once	.	CASSDSPETQYF	TGTGCCAGCAGCGACAGTCCCGAGACCCAGTACTTC
TRBV5-6	TRBJ1-1	.	TRBD1	CASSIDRATEAFF	TGTGCCAGCAGCATAGACAGGGCCACTGAAGCTTTCTTT
TRBV5-1	TRBJ1-5	.	.	CASSLGVGVSNQPQHF	TGCGCCAGCAGCTTGGGTGTGGGAGTCAGCAATCAGCCCCAGCATTTT
TRBV5-6	TRBJ2-3	.	TRBD1	CASSFLNRGQDTQYF	TGTGCCAGCAGCTTCCTTAACAGGGGTCAAGATACGCAGTATTTT
TRBV5-8	TRBJ1-2	few	.	CASSPGWDYGYTF	TGTGCCAGCAGCCCAGGGTGGGACTATGGCTACACCTTC
TRBV4-1	TRBJ2-2	.	TRBD1	CASSQPGQGINGELFF	TGCGCCAGCAGCCAACCGGGACAGGGGATTAATGGGGAGCTGTTTTTT
TRBV25-1	TRBJ2-2	.	TRBD1	CASISDRVTGELFF	TGTGCCAGCATCTCGGACAGGGTTACCGGGGAGCTGTTTTTT
TRBV7-2	TRBJ2-2	.	.	CASSLARVENTGELFF	TGTGCCAGCAGCTTAGCGCGGGTCGAGAACACCGGGGAGCTGTTTTTT
TRBV7-6	TRBJ2-7	.	TRBD2	CASSLGPAGGPDEQYF	TGTGCCAGCAGCTTAGGCCCAGCGGGAGGGCCCGACGAGCAGTACTTC
TRBV7-2	TRBJ2-3	once	TRBD2	CASSLAALAGDTQYF	TGTGCCAGCAGCTTAGCAGCTTTAGCGGGAGATACGCAGTATTTT
TRBV5-1	TRBJ2-1	.	TRBD1	CASSLGGTGGFNEQFF	TGCGCCAGCAGTCTGGGGGGGACAGGGGGCTTCAATGAGCAGTTCTTC
TRBV2	TRBJ1-4	.	TRBD1	CASLWTGGNEKLFF	TGTGCCAGCCTGTGGACAGGGGGGAATGAAAAACTGTTTTTT
TRBV6-1	TRBJ1-2	.	TRBD1	CASSEALRQGRRGYTF	TGTGCCAGCAGTGAAGCGCTACGACAGGGCCGGAGGGGCTACACCTTC
TRBV5-1	TRBJ2-3	.	.	CASSLAGDTQYF	TGCGCCAGCAGCTTGGCCGGTGATACGCAGTATTTT
TRBV27	TRBJ2-2	.	TRBD2	CASSLLAALSSNTGELFF	TGTGCCAGCAGTTTACTAGCGGCCCTGAGTTCGAACACCGGGGAGCTGTTTTTT
TRBV2	TRBJ2-2	.	.	CASLEGGSSGELFF	TGTGCCAGCTTGGAGGGGGGGTCTTCCGGGGAGCTGTTTTTT
TRBV14	TRBJ2-3	.	TRBD2	CASSRRLASDTQYF	TGTGCCAGCAGCCGGCGACTAGCGTCAGATACGCAGTATTTT
TRBV7-9	TRBJ2-1	.	.	CASSPSGSVGSNEQFF	TGTGCCAGCAGCCCATCCGGGTCAGTAGGCTCTAATGAGCAGTTCTTC
TRBV5-4	TRBJ2-7	.	TRBD1	CASSLGGTDYEQYF	TGTGCCAGCAGCTTGGGAGGGACAGACTACGAGCAGTACTTC
TRBV5-6	TRBJ2-3	.	TRBD2	CASSLQGLAPQDTQYF	TGTGCCAGCAGCCTACAGGGACTAGCGCCTCAGGATACGCAGTATTTT
TRBV7-9	TRBJ2-6	.	TRBD1	CASSQASGTGGAGANVLTF	TGTGCCAGCAGCCAAGCCTCCGGGACAGGGGGCGCCGGGGCCAACGTCCTGACTTTC
TRBV9	TRBJ1-1	once	TRBD1	CASSVATGGTEAFF	TGTGCCAGCAGCGTAGCTACAGGGGGTACTGAAGCTTTCTTT
TRBV7-2	TRBJ2-3	.	.	CASSLDGGSTDTQYF	TGTGCCAGCAGCTTAGATGGCGGAAGCACAGATACGCAGTATTTT
TRBV6-1	TRBJ1-3	.	TRBD1	CASSGRTGVTSSGNTIYF	TGTGCCAGCAGTGGGCGGACAGGGGTTACGAGCTCTGGAAACACCATATATTTT